This entry concerns a single TCR beta chain. Its antigen is currently unknown. The CDR3 is 14 amino acids. V shed 4 bases and J shed 4 bases, with 10 bases lying between them. CDR1 is LNHDA, CDR2 SQIVND, per germline (reference sequence). These data originate in a study of shared clonotypes between healthy human individuals. Study-level results: The genetic and exposure-history diversity represented was limited by few donors.

Profiling relied on immunoSEQ multiplex PCR, and the TCRdb table lists in-frame clones only, not all of them. The data show about 1.5 million clones, 95% to 99% seen once. The clonotype comes from a man aged 25 to 40 in good health. Material: naive CD4+ T cells sorted from blood. Specified subset: CD45RA+ positively selected. The chain carries TRBV19 and TRBJ2-2, with a possible D match to TRBD2 (6 bases). The CDR3 is CASSRDFSTGELFF. In DNA, the CDR3 is TGTGCCAGTAGTAGGGACTTTTCCACCGGGGAGCTGTTTTTT.